These 15 T cell receptor beta chains originate from one sample sequenced in a study of blood T cell repertoires in COVID-19. Method: immunoSEQ multiplex PCR; TCRdb's copy keeps in-frame clones and lacks some. This sample yields around 63,000 clones, of which approximately 88% are seen a single time; approximately 3.4% belongs to the top ten. Material: peripheral blood. The source is a man aged 50 or older with active COVID-19.

The V gene is TRBV6-2 or TRBV6-3, the J gene TRBJ1-2; D unclear. Germline CDR1 and CDR2: MNHEY and SVGEGT. The V end lost 3 bases, the J end lost 6 bases, and 11 bases lay between the germline ends. CDR3 length equals 13 residues. The CDR3 sequence: CASSYAGSDGYTF. The CDR3 DNA sequence: TGTGCCAGCAGTTATGCAGGTTCGGATGGCTACACCTTC.

Of note for this clone: The junction does not match germline at one end; this may be a read error. The V call is TRBV7-7, the J call TRBJ2-3, with D tentatively TRBD2 (7 bases). The CDR3 length is 14 residues. Germline values: CDR1 SSHAT, CDR2 FNYEAQ (reference sequence). CDR3 region: CASSLGGGVDTQYF. The CDR3 nucleotides read TGTGCTAGCAGCTTAGGAGGGGGGGTGGATACGCAGTATTTT.

V gene TRBV12-3 or TRBV12-4 combines with J gene TRBJ1-1; unclear D gene. The CDR3 is 12 amino acids. Between the trimmed V and J ends, which lost 10 bases and 7 bases, there was a span of 16 bases. The CDR3 protein is CATLLGLDEAFF. The CDR3 DNA sequence: TGTGCCACCTTACTAGGCTTGGATGAAGCTTTCTTT.

The chain links TRBV27 to TRBJ1-6, with a weak D call TRBD1 (5 bases). The CDR3 has 17 amino acids. V lost 6 bases and J lost 0, with 15 bases in between. Germline CDR1 MNHEY, CDR2 SMNVEV (reference sequence). The CDR3 nucleotides read TGTGCCAGCAGGCCGAACCGGGGGAGCTCCTATAATTCACCCCTCCACTTT. This gives the protein CASRPNRGSSYNSPLHF.

The chain recombines TRBV12-3 or TRBV12-4 with TRBJ2-3; possible D gene TRBD2, 6 bases. V was trimmed by 2 bases and J by 4 bases, leaving 7 bases between them. The CDR3 totals 13 residues. The CDR3 DNA follows: TGTGCCAGCAGTTTAACGGGGGCAGATACGCAGTATTTT. Protein product: CASSLTGADTQYF.

The V and J genes are TRBV7-2 and TRBJ1-1; D is possibly TRBD1 (6 bases). The CDR3 has 14 residues. CDR1 SGHTA and CDR2 FQGNSA come from the germline V gene. Trimming removed 2 bases from V and 6 bases from J, with 13 bases in between. The CDR3 nucleotides read TGTGCCAGCAGCTTAAGGGCAGGGGAATCTGAAGCTTTCTTT. Translation gives CASSLRAGESEAFF.

The chain has TRBV19 and TRBJ1-1; the match to TRBD1 covers 10 bases. The length of the CDR3 is 17 residues. Trimming took 9 bases from V and 1 from J; bases not matched to a gene: 14. Germline-derived CDR1 and CDR2 are LNHDA and SQIVND (reference sequence). The CDR3 nucleotides are TGTGCCAGCAGACAGGGGGCCGGCTTCAGGCGGAACACTGAAGCTTTCTTT. Its translation is CASRQGAGFRRNTEAFF.

V gene TRBV6-1 combines with J gene TRBJ1-5; 9 bases map to TRBD1. The trim removed 0 bases at V and 2 bases at J, leaving 2 bases unmatched. Germline V gene lookup returns CDR1 MNHNS and CDR2 SASEGT. This CDR3 has 16 amino acids. The CDR3 coding sequence is TGTGCCAGCAGTGAAGCACGACAGGGGGGCAATCAGCCCCAGCATTTT. It encodes CASSEARQGGNQPQHF.

The chain recombines TRBV4-1 with TRBJ1-1; no reliable D call. The CDR3 is 13 residues long. V shed 0 bases and J shed 3 bases, with 5 bases lying between them. Germline CDR1 is MGHRA and CDR2 is YSYEKL. The CDR3 sequence: CASSQDRDTEAFF. In DNA form, the CDR3 reads TGCGCCAGCAGCCAAGACCGCGACACTGAAGCTTTCTTT.

The V call is TRBV25-1, the J call TRBJ1-4; TRBD1 might be the D (5 bases). V was clipped by 7 bases and J by 14 bases, with 23 bases between them. The germline V gene encodes CDR1 MGHDK and CDR2 SYGVNS. The CDR3 covers 14 residues. CDR3: CASTRTGTEGILFF. The CDR3 DNA is TGTGCCAGCACTAGGACGGGCACGGAGGGGATCCTGTTTTTT.

A single count supports this clone. The V and J genes are TRBV30 and TRBJ1-2; TRBD1 agrees at 7 bases. CDR1 GTSNPN and CDR2 SVGIG come from the germline V gene (reference sequence). V trimming: 5 bases; J trimming: 3 bases; junction bases outside the gene matches: 9. The CDR3 totals 14 residues. CDR3 protein: CAWSPGQAYYGYTF. As DNA, the CDR3 is TGTGCCTGGTCGCCAGGACAGGCTTACTATGGCTACACCTTC. The full variable domain, in which reference TRBV30 and TRBJ1-2 provide the parts outside the CDR3, is SQTIHQWPATLVQPVGSPLSLECTVEGTSNPNLYWYRQAAGRGLQLLFYSVGIGQISSEVPQNLSASRPQDRQFILSSKKLLLSDSGFYLCAWSPGQAYYGYTFGSGTRLTVV.

The chain couples TRBV18 to TRBJ2-2; TRBD1 matches 7 bases. The V gene end was trimmed by 8 bases and the J gene end by 6 bases; junction bases not matched to a gene: 12. From germline, CDR1 is KGHSH and CDR2 LQKENI. The CDR3 length is 15 residues. The CDR3 DNA reads TGTGCCAGCAACCCTAAGGACAGGCCGGCCGGGGAGCTGTTTTTT. It specifies CASNPKDRPAGELFF.

This chain links TRBV7-2 with TRBJ1-5; maybe TRBD1 (6 bases). The CDR3 loop spans 13 amino acids. Germline CDR1 is SGHTA and CDR2 is FQGNSA. Trimming cost V 2 bases and J 6 bases, with 8 bases left between them. The chain's CDR3 is CASSLQGSQPQHF. CDR3 nucleotide sequence: TGTGCCAGCAGCTTACAGGGGAGTCAGCCCCAGCATTTT. Full variable domain (outside the CDR3, taken from reference TRBV7-2 and TRBJ1-5): GAGVSQSPSNKVTEKGKDVELRCDPISGHTALYWYRQSLGQGLEFLIYFQGNSAPDKSGLPSDRFSAERTGGSVSTLTIQRTQQEDSAVYLCASSLQGSQPQHFGDGTRLSIL.

The J gene is TRBJ2-5, the V gene TRBV4-1; the match to TRBD2 covers 10 bases. Germline-derived CDR1 and CDR2 are MGHRA and YSYEKL. The CDR3 is made up of 15 amino acids. Trimming at V came to 4 bases and at J to 3 bases, leaving 5 bases not matched to a gene. The CDR3 DNA is TGCGCCAGCAGCCTATTAAGCGGGGGGGAAGAGACCCAGTACTTC. Its translation is CASSLLSGGEETQYF.

The chain couples TRBV3-1 (or the pseudogene TRBV3-2) to TRBJ2-1, with 14 positions matching TRBD2. CDR1 is LGHDT, CDR2 YNNKEL, per germline (reference sequence). Unmatched junction bases numbered 8, after V lost 5 bases and J lost 5 bases. This CDR3 contains 17 residues. The CDR3 sequence: CASSATGGLAGDNEQFF. CDR3 nucleotide sequence: TGTGCCAGCAGCGCAACCGGGGGACTAGCGGGGGACAATGAGCAGTTCTTC.